Sequencing of this T cell receptor (beta chain) was carried out in a study of early T cells in non-severe SARS-CoV-2 infection. Findings of the study overall: VDJdb matching skewed toward anti-spike CD8 responses, missing private and CD4 specificities.

The TCR library protocol attached unique molecular identifiers to the individual cDNA molecules. Each CDR3 protein is one row after TCRdb ran MiXCR on the 5' RACE reads. In the table there are about 33,000 distinct CDR3 sequences, over 4.5% of which are singletons. The length of the CDR3 is 15 residues. The germline V gene has CDR1 SGHAT and CDR2 FQNNGV. Trimming cost V 4 bases and J 1 base, with 13 bases left between them. This clonotype was observed a few times. Its antigen is undetermined. The chain links TRBV11-2 to TRBJ1-1, with D possibly TRBD1 on 6 matching bases. The source is an adult who was a healthcare worker with PCR-confirmed SARS-CoV-2 infection or an uninfected control (not recorded which). Sequenced input: whole blood. In nucleotides, the CDR3 is TGTGCCAGCAGCTCGTTGACAGGTTCGAACACTGAAGCTTTCTTT. It translates to CASSSLTGSNTEAFF.